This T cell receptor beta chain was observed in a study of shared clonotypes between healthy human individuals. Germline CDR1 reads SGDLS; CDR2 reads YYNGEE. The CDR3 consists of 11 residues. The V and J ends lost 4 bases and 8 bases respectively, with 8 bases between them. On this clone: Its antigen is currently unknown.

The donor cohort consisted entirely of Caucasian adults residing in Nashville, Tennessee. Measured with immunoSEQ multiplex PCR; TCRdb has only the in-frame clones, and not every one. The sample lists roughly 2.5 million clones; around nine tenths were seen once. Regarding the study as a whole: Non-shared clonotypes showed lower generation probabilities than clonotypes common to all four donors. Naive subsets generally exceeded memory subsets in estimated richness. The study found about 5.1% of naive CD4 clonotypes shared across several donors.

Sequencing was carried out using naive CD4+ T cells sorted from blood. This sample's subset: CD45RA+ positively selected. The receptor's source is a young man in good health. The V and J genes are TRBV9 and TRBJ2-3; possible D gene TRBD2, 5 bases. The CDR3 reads CASSLSGTQYF. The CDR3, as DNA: TGTGCCAGCAGCCTAAGCGGTACGCAGTATTTT. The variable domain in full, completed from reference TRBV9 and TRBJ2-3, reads DSGVTQTPKHLITATGQRVTLRCSPRSGDLSVYWYQQSLDQGLQFLIQYYNGEERAKGNILERFSAQQFPDLHSELNLSSLELGDSALYFCASSLSGTQYFGPGTRLTVL.